Listed here are 10 T cell receptor beta chains from one sample, sequenced in a study of blood T cells in healthy people across ages. A second roughly 7 to 11 cycle PCR used barcoded and J-beta primers. MiXCR was run by TCRdb on the 5' RACE reads, yielding one entry per CDR3 protein. The top ten clones hold 6.5% to 8.5% of a sample with some 1.5 million distinct CDR3 sequences, about 30% of them seen once. The sample taken for sequencing was blood. These TCRs come from a woman in her 30s in good health.

This chain connects TRBV2 to TRBJ1-4, with TRBD1 as a possible D gene (6 bases). V was trimmed by 1 base and J by 10 bases, leaving 13 bases between them. This CDR3 contains 14 residues. CDR1 and CDR2 (germline): SNHLY, FYNNEI. The CDR3 protein is CASSEDRAGRKLFF. Written as DNA, the CDR3 is TGTGCCAGCAGTGAAGACAGGGCGGGTCGAAAACTGTTTTTT.

This clonotype occurred many times. The chain is built from TRBV3-1 and TRBJ2-6, with D tentatively TRBD2 (6 bases). Trimming shortened V by 0 bases and J by 9 bases, and 15 bases separated the two germline ends. The CDR3 contains 16 residues. Per the germline V gene, CDR1 is LGHDT and CDR2 is YNNKEL (reference sequence). The DNA of the CDR3 is TGTGCCAGCAGCCAAGATCTGGGGGGACTCGTCAACGTCCTGACTTTC. Translation gives CASSQDLGGLVNVLTF.

The CDR3, as DNA: TGTGCCACCCGGGACGACTTATCGAGGACTGAAGCTTTCTTT. Its translation: CATRDDLSRTEAFF. The genes are TRBV2 and TRBJ1-1; weak D call: TRBD1 (5 bases). Germline V lookup: CDR1 SNHLY, CDR2 FYNNEI. V dropped 10 bases and J dropped 5 bases, with 20 bases sitting between them. CDR3 length: 14 amino acids. Filled out from reference TRBV2 and TRBJ1-1, the complete variable domain reads EPEVTQTPSHQVTQMGQEVILRCVPISNHLYFYWYRQILGQKVEFLVSFYNNEISEKSEIFDDQFSVERPDGSNFTLKIRSTKLEDSAMYFCATRDDLSRTEAFFGQGTRLTVV.

This clonotype appeared many times. The J gene is TRBJ2-1, the V gene TRBV12-3 or TRBV12-4; the D gene is possibly TRBD1 (6 bases). Trimming stripped 7 bases from V and 1 base from J, with 11 bases between. The CDR3 has 14 amino acids. The CDR3 coding sequence is TGTGCCAGCAATCCTACAGGGTCCTACAATGAGCAGTTCTTC. Its translation is CASNPTGSYNEQFF.

The chain is built from TRBV27 and TRBJ2-3; D gene uncertain. The CDR3 sequence is 14 residues long. With 5 bases removed from V and 6 bases from J, the gap between germline ends came to 15 bases. Germline V gene sequence: CDR1 MNHEY, CDR2 SMNVEV (reference sequence). The CDR3 loop is CASSRLQGLDTQYF. The CDR3 DNA is TGTGCCAGCAGTCGCCTCCAAGGGCTTGATACGCAGTATTTT.

The CDR3 region is CASSRLLGGDTEAFF. The CDR3 DNA sequence: TGTGCCAGCAGTCGCCTGTTGGGAGGGGACACTGAAGCTTTCTTT. This chain uses TRBV12-3 or TRBV12-4 with TRBJ1-1, with a tentative D call TRBD1 (5 bases). The CDR3 is 15 amino acids. Trimming shortened V by 5 bases and J by 3 bases, and 16 bases separated the two germline ends.

The chain joins TRBV6-6 to TRBJ2-7; 9 bases align to TRBD2. CDR3 length equals 16 residues. Unmatched junction bases numbered 4, after V lost 0 bases and J lost 1 base. CDR1 and CDR2 from the germline V gene are MNHNY and SVGAGI (reference sequence). As DNA, the CDR3 is TGTGCCAGCAGTTACTCGTTTAGCGGGGGATCCTACGAGCAGTACTTC. This encodes CASSYSFSGGSYEQYF.

In the case of this clonotype: Sequence at one end of the junction differs from germline and may be a read error. The V and J genes are TRBV15 and TRBJ1-5, with D unresolved. CDR1 and CDR2 (germline): LNHNV, YYDKDF (reference sequence). This CDR3 contains 14 residues. CDR3 DNA: TGTGCCACCAGCAGCCAGCCCCCTAATCAGCCCCGGCATTTT. Amino acids: CATSSQPPNQPRHF.

Comments on this clonotype: This may arise from a read error, as a much more abundant clone is one base away. V and J are TRBV4-2 and TRBJ2-6; D gene uncertain. Germline CDR1 is LGHNA and CDR2 is YNFKEQ. The CDR3 is 16 residues long. This chain's CDR3 is CVSSQDWPAGANVLTF. CDR3 bases: TGTGTCAGCAGCCAAGATTGGCCAGCTGGGGCCAACGTCCTGACTTTC.

The gene calls are TRBV5-1 and TRBJ2-4, with 11 positions matching TRBD1. The J call may be in error: the DNA end matches TRBJ2-7 better. The CDR3 length is 14 residues. The germline CDR1 and CDR2 sequences are SGHRS and YFSETQ. The CDR3 DNA sequence: TGCGCCAGCACAGAGGGACAGGGGGAATACGAGCAGTACTTC. Residues: CASTEGQGEYEQYF.